The 10 T cell receptor beta chains reported below all come from one sample, sequenced in a study of blood T cell repertoires in COVID-19. Data came from immunoSEQ multiplex PCR; TCRdb stores just in-frame clones and leaves some out. The sample has about 300,000 clones; approximately 88% are singletons. The sequenced sample was peripheral blood. Receptors were obtained from a woman aged 25 to 39 who had recovered from COVID-19.

V and J are TRBV11-2 and TRBJ2-7; 10 positions agree with TRBD2. V was pared by 1 base and J by 3 bases, with 0 bases of the junction left unmatched. In germline, CDR1 is SGHAT, CDR2 FQNNGV. The CDR3 has 14 amino acids. CDR3 sequence (DNA): TGTGCCAGCAGCTTAGGGACTAGCGGCTACGAGCAGTACTTC. This gives the protein CASSLGTSGYEQYF.

The chain is built from TRBV19 and TRBJ2-3, with 9 bases matching TRBD2. This CDR3 has 16 residues. The V gene end was trimmed by 7 bases and the J gene end by 5 bases; junction bases not matched to a gene: 13. Germline CDR1 is LNHDA and CDR2 is SQIVND (reference sequence). The CDR3 region has the DNA TGTGCCAGTAATCCTGTTGGCGGGGGGGCGGGAGATACGCAGTATTTT. It translates to CASNPVGGGAGDTQYF.

The rearrangement links TRBV10-3 to TRBJ2-5, with 9 bases lining up with TRBD2. The CDR3 sequence is 14 residues long. V trimming: 3 bases; J trimming: 3 bases; junction bases outside the gene matches: 2. CDR1 is ENHRY, CDR2 SYGVKD, per germline. CDR3 amino acids: CAISELAGEETQYF. The CDR3 DNA is TGTGCCATCAGTGAATTAGCGGGGGAAGAGACCCAGTACTTC.

The chain carries TRBV7-8 and TRBJ2-6; TRBD1 agrees at 8 bases. With 7 bases clipped from V and 4 bases from J, the junction kept 15 bases outside the gene matches. CDR3 size: 18 residues. Germline V gene sequence: CDR1 SGHVS, CDR2 FQNEAQ. The CDR3 coding sequence is TGTGCCAGCAACCAATTACAGGGGGAGGTTGGCGGGGCCAACGTCCTGACTTTC. The encoded protein is CASNQLQGEVGGANVLTF.

The chain has TRBV6-5 and TRBJ1-1; D possibly corresponds to TRBD1 (5 bases). Per germline, CDR1 MNHEY and CDR2 SVGAGI. The CDR3 sequence is 13 residues long. V was shortened by 1 base and J by 8 bases, with 11 bases between the two germline ends. Here the CDR3 reads CASSYYGGAEAFF. As DNA, the CDR3 is TGTGCCAGCAGTTACTATGGTGGGGCAGAAGCTTTCTTT.

V is TRBV7-8 and J is TRBJ1-5, with 8 bases identical to TRBD1. V shed 5 bases, J shed 3 bases, and the junction held 6 bases outside the gene matches. This CDR3 has 15 residues. Per germline, CDR1 SGHVS and CDR2 FQNEAQ. CDR3 coding DNA: TGTGCCAGCAGCGGCAGGGGGCAGAACAATCAGCCCCAGCATTTT. This gives the protein CASSGRGQNNQPQHF. Combining the CDR3 with reference TRBV7-8 and TRBJ1-5 gives the whole variable domain GAGVSQSPRYKVAKRGQDVALRCDPISGHVSLFWYQQALGQGPEFLTYFQNEAQLDKSGLPSDRFFAERPEGSVSTLKIQRTQQEDSAVYLCASSGRGQNNQPQHFGDGTRLSIL.

This clone was counted only a few times. The rearrangement links TRBV5-4 to TRBJ2-2; D perhaps matches TRBD1 (5 bases). CDR3 length: 17 residues. Germline assignment: CDR1 SGHNT and CDR2 YYREEE (reference sequence). Trimming took 0 bases from V and 1 from J, leaving 13 bases between them. This CDR3 is CASSLGAGSLNTGELFF. CDR3 nucleotides: TGTGCCAGCAGCTTGGGGGCAGGGTCACTGAACACCGGGGAGCTGTTTTTT.

The chain has TRBV3-1 (or the pseudogene TRBV3-2) and TRBJ2-2; D not resolved. The V gene lost 1 base and the J gene lost 6 bases, with 3 bases spanning the gap. Germline lookup yields CDR1 LGHDT and CDR2 YNNKEL (reference sequence). The CDR3 sequence is 12 residues long. The CDR3 is CASSQVAGELFF. CDR3 in DNA: TGTGCCAGCAGCCAAGTCGCCGGGGAGCTGTTTTTT.

The J gene is TRBJ1-5, the V gene TRBV28; 7 nucleotides match TRBD1. This CDR3 has 16 residues. V lost 3 bases, J lost 6 bases, and 11 bases stayed unmatched. Germline V gene sequence: CDR1 MDHEN, CDR2 SYDVKM. In DNA, the CDR3 is TGTGCCAGCAGTTTCTCGACAGGGAGAAATCGTCAGCCCCAGCATTTT. Encoded protein: CASSFSTGRNRQPQHF.

The chain recombines TRBV7-9 with TRBJ2-4; 8 bases line up with TRBD1. Looked up from germline, CDR1 is SEHNR and CDR2 is FQNEAQ (reference sequence). CDR3 length equals 17 residues. V dropped 0 bases and J dropped 8; count of bases not matched to a gene: 12. As DNA, the CDR3 is TGTGCCAGCAGCTTAGCTACTCAGACAGGGGTTGGGGACATTCAGTACTTC. Translated: CASSLATQTGVGDIQYF.